Presented here are 24 T cell receptor beta chains from one specimen sequenced in a study of cytomegalovirus exposure and HLA in healthy donors. PCR involved 60 Vbeta and 13 Jbeta primers. TCRdb's copy holds only in-frame clones and misses some; the assay was immunoSEQ multiplex PCR. Its table lists some 70,000 clones. The sample was PBMCs. The receptor source for this set is a man aged 40-49 years in good health and CMV-seronegative.

This chain uses TRBV15 with TRBJ1-3, with D perhaps TRBD1 (5 bases). V was cut by 8 bases and J by 0 bases, with 8 bases left in between. CDR1 and CDR2 (germline): LNHNV, YYDKDF (reference sequence). This CDR3 is 13 amino acids long. CDR3 coding DNA: TGTGCCACCTTGGGGCCCTCTGGAAACACCATATATTTT. Protein product: CATLGPSGNTIYF.

The gene calls are TRBV27 and TRBJ1-5, with D hard to call. The CDR3 is 13 residues long. The germline gives CDR1 MNHEY, CDR2 SMNVEV (reference sequence). V was pared by 3 bases and J by 6 bases, with 9 bases between. The CDR3 is CASSLWGGQPQHF. The CDR3 nucleotides are TGTGCCAGCAGTTTGTGGGGAGGTCAGCCCCAGCATTTT.

This rearrangement joins TRBV28 to TRBJ2-4, with D perhaps TRBD2 (5 bases). Germline V gene data show CDR1 as MDHEN and CDR2 as SYDVKM. Trimming took off 8 bases at V and 7 bases at J, with 18 bases between the two ends. CDR3 length: 14 amino acids. CDR3 bases: TGTGCCAGCGATCGCGGTCCCCCGGGGAACATTCAGTACTTC. Translation: CASDRGPPGNIQYF.

V gene TRBV10-3 combines with J gene TRBJ2-1, with 8 positions matching TRBD2. The V segment lost 2 bases and the J segment 3 bases; nucleotides outside the gene matches: 0. This CDR3 is built from 14 residues. Germline V gene data show CDR1 as ENHRY and CDR2 as SYGVKD. Here the CDR3 DNA reads TGTGCCATCAGTGAGACTAGCGGCTACAATGAGCAGTTCTTC. Amino acids: CAISETSGYNEQFF.

The chain carries TRBV5-1 and TRBJ1-1; possibly TRBD1 for D (6 bases). The CDR3 is made up of 14 amino acids. The germline gives CDR1 SGHRS, CDR2 YFSETQ. Trimming stripped 3 bases from V and 10 bases from J, with 19 bases between. The CDR3 here is CASSSPGQPGGAFF. CDR3 in DNA: TGCGCCAGCAGCTCTCCCGGACAGCCGGGTGGAGCTTTCTTT.

This chain joins TRBV28 and TRBJ2-6, with TRBD1 identical over 9 bases. Germline CDR1 is MDHEN and CDR2 is SYDVKM. The CDR3 totals 19 residues. V was pared by 0 bases and J by 0 bases, with 6 bases of the junction left unmatched. The CDR3 spells CASSLWGTGFVSGANVLTF. The CDR3 region has the DNA TGTGCCAGCAGTTTATGGGGGACAGGGTTCGTCTCTGGGGCCAACGTCCTGACTTTC.

This chain links TRBV5-6 with TRBJ2-3, with D perhaps TRBD1 (6 bases). The CDR3 is 16 residues long. Trimming left V 5 bases short and J 0 bases short, with 16 bases between. Germline V CDR1 and CDR2: SGHDT, YYEEEE. The CDR3 loop reads CASRGDRKSSTDTQYF. The CDR3 DNA reads as TGTGCCAGCAGGGGCGACAGGAAGTCTAGCACAGATACGCAGTATTTT.

The V call is TRBV5-1, the J call TRBJ2-5, with 8 nucleotides matching TRBD2. CDR1 SGHRS and CDR2 YFSETQ come from the germline V gene. This CDR3 spans 16 amino acids. V lost 2 bases and J lost 2; bases outside the gene matches: 8. The CDR3 DNA reads as TGCGCCAGCAGCTTAATGGAAAGCGGGGGTCAAGAGACCCAGTACTTC. It specifies CASSLMESGGQETQYF. The variable domain in full, completed from reference TRBV5-1 and TRBJ2-5, reads KAGVTQTPRYLIKTRGQQVTLSCSPISGHRSVSWYQQTPGQGLQFLFEYFSETQRNKGNFPGRFSGRQFSNSRSEMNVSTLELGDSALYLCASSLMESGGQETQYFGPGTRLLVL.

The chain carries TRBV6-1 and TRBJ1-2; 9 bases map to TRBD1. This CDR3 is built from 15 residues. CDR1 and CDR2 (germline): MNHNS, SASEGT. V trimming: 5 bases; J trimming: 4 bases; junction bases outside the gene matches: 8. The CDR3 region has the DNA TGTGCCAGCAGTTGGGAGGGACAGGGAATCTATGGCTACACCTTC. It specifies CASSWEGQGIYGYTF.

This chain connects TRBV5-5 to TRBJ2-1; 9 nucleotides align to TRBD2. V lost 2 bases, J lost 8 bases, and 8 bases stayed unmatched. Germline CDR1 and CDR2: SGHKS and YYEKEE (reference sequence). The CDR3 extends over 15 amino acids. CDR3 coding DNA: TGTGCCAGCAGCTTTCTGGGCGGGGGGGCGGATGAGCAGTTCTTC. Its protein product is CASSFLGGGADEQFF.

This clone shows up as medium-sized by frequency. The chain links TRBV7-9 to TRBJ1-4; TRBD1 aligns across 9 bases. Germline V gene data show CDR1 as SEHNR and CDR2 as FQNEAQ (reference sequence). The V and J ends lost 3 bases and 6 bases, in that order; junction bases with no gene match: 8. The CDR3 sequence is 16 residues long. In nucleotides, the CDR3 is TGTGCCAGCAGCTTGACAGGGGGATCCCTCCATGAAAAACTGTTTTTT. The encoded protein is CASSLTGGSLHEKLFF.

The rearrangement uses TRBV28 and TRBJ1-3; D is ambiguous. The germline gives CDR1 MDHEN, CDR2 SYDVKM. The CDR3 sequence is 13 residues long. Trimming cost V 3 bases and J 4 bases, with 7 bases left between them. The CDR3 region has the DNA TGTGCCAGCAGTTTGAGTTGGGGAAACACCATATATTTT. This encodes CASSLSWGNTIYF.

The chain has TRBV5-4 and TRBJ1-2; weak D call: TRBD1 (6 bases). Trimming left V 0 bases short and J 4 bases short, with 13 bases between. The germline gives CDR1 SGHNT, CDR2 YYREEE (reference sequence). CDR3 length equals 15 residues. CDR3 in DNA: TGTGCCAGCAGCTTGGCGGGCACAGGGACCTATGGCTACACCTTC. Its protein is CASSLAGTGTYGYTF.

This chain links TRBV15 with TRBJ2-3, with D possibly TRBD1 on 6 matching bases. CDR1 and CDR2 from the germline V gene are LNHNV and YYDKDF (reference sequence). CDR3 length equals 16 residues. Deletions cut 4 bases from V and 1 base from J, with 15 bases between. The CDR3 here is CATSTAYRVGTDTQYF. The CDR3 nucleotides read TGTGCCACCAGCACGGCTTACAGGGTTGGCACAGATACGCAGTATTTT. Combining the CDR3 with reference TRBV15 and TRBJ2-3 gives the whole variable domain DAMVIQNPRYQVTQFGKPVTLSCSQTLNHNVMYWYQQKSSQAPKLLFHYYDKDFNNEADTPDNFQSRRPNTSFCFLDIRSPGLGDTAMYLCATSTAYRVGTDTQYFGPGTRLTVL.

The chain couples TRBV13 to TRBJ2-7; 9 positions agree with TRBD2. Germline V gives CDR1 PRHDT, CDR2 FYEKMQ (reference sequence). V dropped 6 bases and J dropped 8; count of bases not matched to a gene: 8. The CDR3 is 13 amino acids. The CDR3 region is CASRSGTSRQQYF. In DNA, the CDR3 is TGTGCCAGCAGGTCTGGGACTAGCCGGCAGCAGTACTTC. Based on the CDR3 plus reference TRBV13 and TRBJ2-7, the full variable domain is AAGVIQSPRHLIKEKRETATLKCYPIPRHDTVYWYQQGPGQDPQFLISFYEKMQSDKGSIPDRFSAQQFSDYHSELNMSSLELGDSALYFCASRSGTSRQQYFGPGTRLTVT.

The rearrangement uses TRBV9 and TRBJ2-2; D gene unclear. Deletions cut 0 bases from V and 2 bases from J, with 11 bases between. The CDR3 runs to 16 residues. The germline V gene encodes CDR1 SGDLS and CDR2 YYNGEE. The CDR3 region has the DNA TGTGCCAGCAGCGTAGGCGGCAGCTACAACACCGGGGAGCTGTTTTTT. It translates to CASSVGGSYNTGELFF.

The chain recombines TRBV5-1 with TRBJ1-2; TRBD1 agrees at 7 bases. V lost 0 bases to trimming and J lost 1 base; unmatched junction nucleotides: 0. The CDR3 contains 14 residues. CDR1 and CDR2 (germline): SGHRS, YFSETQ. CDR3 residues: CASSLGDSNYGYTF. The CDR3 coding sequence is TGCGCCAGCAGCTTGGGGGACAGTAACTATGGCTACACCTTC.

The chain links TRBV5-8 to TRBJ2-1, with TRBD2 matching over 7 bases. The CDR3 consists of 14 residues. The germline CDR1 and CDR2 sequences are SGHTS and YDEGEE. With V trimmed by 2 bases and J by 2 bases, 1 base remained unmatched. The CDR3, as DNA: TGTGCCAGCAGCTTCGGGACTACCTACAATGAGCAGTTCTTC. Protein sequence: CASSFGTTYNEQFF.

This sequence joins TRBV4-1 and TRBJ2-1, with a possible D match to TRBD2 (5 bases). Germline CDR1 MGHRA, CDR2 YSYEKL. This CDR3 is built from 12 residues. V shed 3 bases and J shed 8 bases, with 8 bases lying between them. The CDR3: CASSHEGHEQFF. The CDR3 DNA follows: TGCGCCAGCAGCCATGAGGGTCATGAGCAGTTCTTC.

The chain has TRBV6-6 and TRBJ1-5; weak D call: TRBD1 (6 bases). Germline V gene lookup returns CDR1 MNHNY and CDR2 SVGAGI (reference sequence). The CDR3 runs to 13 residues. V was trimmed by 7 bases and J by 16 bases, leaving 23 bases between them. In DNA, the CDR3 is TGTGCCAGCATACAACAGGGTAGTCTCACCCGACATTTT. Its protein product is CASIQQGSLTRHF.

This chain connects TRBV6-5 to TRBJ1-1, with a weak D call TRBD1 (6 bases). The germline V gene encodes CDR1 MNHEY and CDR2 SVGAGI. This CDR3 has 13 residues. V lost 3 bases, J lost 11 bases, and 16 bases lay in between. The CDR3: CASSYRRGSEAFF. CDR3 nucleotide sequence: TGTGCCAGCAGTTATCGAAGGGGGTCGGAGGCTTTCTTT.

The rearrangement uses TRBV5-5 and TRBJ2-3; D gene uncertain. Germline-derived CDR1 and CDR2 are SGHKS and YYEKEE (reference sequence). The CDR3 loop spans 12 amino acids. Trimming removed 3 bases from V and 5 bases from J, with 7 bases in between. CDR3 sequence: CASSSSLDTQYF. In nucleotides, the CDR3 is TGTGCCAGCAGCTCCTCCCTAGATACGCAGTATTTT.

The chain recombines TRBV4-1 with TRBJ1-5; 8 nucleotides align to TRBD1. The CDR3 runs to 17 residues. Losses at the gene ends were 4 bases for V and 4 bases for J; bases not matched to a gene: 12. Germline V gene lookup returns CDR1 MGHRA and CDR2 YSYEKL. This CDR3 is CASSRTGIGGRNQPQHF. The CDR3 bases are TGCGCCAGCAGCCGGACAGGGATAGGGGGTCGGAATCAGCCCCAGCATTTT.

The gene calls are TRBV4-2 and TRBJ2-5; 12 bases map to TRBD2. V lost 1 base, J lost 4 bases, and 10 bases stayed unmatched. Germline CDR1 reads LGHNA; CDR2 reads YNFKEQ. This CDR3 spans 18 amino acids. The CDR3 protein is CASSQVGPSGGARETQYF. CDR3 sequence (DNA): TGTGCCAGCAGCCAAGTAGGCCCTAGCGGGGGGGCCAGAGAGACCCAGTACTTC.